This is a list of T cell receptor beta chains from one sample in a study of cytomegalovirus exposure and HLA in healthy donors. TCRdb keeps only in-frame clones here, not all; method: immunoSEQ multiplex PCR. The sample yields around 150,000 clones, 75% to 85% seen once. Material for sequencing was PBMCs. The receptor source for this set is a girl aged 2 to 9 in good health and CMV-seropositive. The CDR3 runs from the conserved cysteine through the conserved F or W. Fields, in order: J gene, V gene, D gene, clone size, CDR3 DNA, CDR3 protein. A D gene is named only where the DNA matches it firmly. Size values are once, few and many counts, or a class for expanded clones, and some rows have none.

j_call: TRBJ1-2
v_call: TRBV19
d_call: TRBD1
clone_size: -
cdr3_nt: TGTGCCAGTCGTTCTCGACAGGGGTTCGGTGGCTACACCTTC
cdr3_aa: CASRSRQGFGGYTF

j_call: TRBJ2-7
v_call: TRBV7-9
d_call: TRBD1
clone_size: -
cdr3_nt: TGTGCCAGCAGCTTCTTGACAGGGGCGGTCAGCTCCTACGAGCAGTACTTC
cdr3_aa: CASSFLTGAVSSYEQYF

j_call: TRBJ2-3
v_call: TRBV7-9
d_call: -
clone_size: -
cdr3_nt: TGTGCCAGCAGCTTAGCGGGGGACTGGCAGTATTTT
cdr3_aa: CASSLAGDWQYF

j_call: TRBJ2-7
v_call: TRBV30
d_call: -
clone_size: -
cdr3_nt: TGTGCCTGGGGACCCGGGACCTACGAGCAGTACTTC
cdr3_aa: CAWGPGTYEQYF

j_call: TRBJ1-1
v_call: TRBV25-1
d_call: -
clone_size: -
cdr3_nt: TGTGCCAGCAGTGTTCGGTACGGAGGTGAAGCTTTCTTT
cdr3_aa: CASSVRYGGEAFF

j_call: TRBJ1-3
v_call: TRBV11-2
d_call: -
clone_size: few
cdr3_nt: TGTGCCAGCAGCTCTTATATAACCCCCAGGGGAAGGAGTGGAAACACCATATATTTT
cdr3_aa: CASSSYITPRGRSGNTIYF

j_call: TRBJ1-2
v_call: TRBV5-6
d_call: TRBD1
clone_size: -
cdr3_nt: TGTGCCAGCAGCTTGGTAGGACAGGAATCCGATGGCTACACCTTC
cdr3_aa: CASSLVGQESDGYTF

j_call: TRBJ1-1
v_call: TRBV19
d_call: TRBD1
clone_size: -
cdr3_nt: TGTGCCAGTAGGGACAGGGGAGGCACTGAAGCTTTCTTT
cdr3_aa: CASRDRGGTEAFF

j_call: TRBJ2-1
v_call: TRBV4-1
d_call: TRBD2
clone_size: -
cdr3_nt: TGCGCCAGCAGAAGTGCTAGCGGGAGTATAAACAATGAGCAGTTCTTC
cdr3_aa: CASRSASGSINNEQFF

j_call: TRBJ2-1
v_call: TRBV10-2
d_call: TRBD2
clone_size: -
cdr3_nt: TGCGCCAGCAGTCCAGGGGGACTAGCGGGGTGGGATGAGCAGTTCTTC
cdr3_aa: CASSPGGLAGWDEQFF

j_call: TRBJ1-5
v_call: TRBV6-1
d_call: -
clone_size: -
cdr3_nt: TGTGCCAGCAGTCTGAGCTCCAATCAGCCCCAGCATTTT
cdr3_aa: CASSLSSNQPQHF

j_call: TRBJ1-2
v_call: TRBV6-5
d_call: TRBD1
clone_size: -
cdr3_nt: TGTGCCAGCACCACAGGGGGCTATGGCTACACCTTC
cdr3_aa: CASTTGGYGYTF

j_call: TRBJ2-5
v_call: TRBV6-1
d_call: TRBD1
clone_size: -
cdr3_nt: TGTGCCAGCAGTGATCCCGACAGGGACGTTGGCTTGAGGGAGACCCAGTACTTC
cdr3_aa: CASSDPDRDVGLRETQYF

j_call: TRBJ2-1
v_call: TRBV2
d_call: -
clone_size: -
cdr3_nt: TGTGCCAGCAGTGGGCAGGGAACGTACAATGAGCAGTTCTTC
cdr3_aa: CASSGQGTYNEQFF

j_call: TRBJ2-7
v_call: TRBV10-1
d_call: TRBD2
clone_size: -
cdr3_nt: TGCGCCAGCAGTGAGGGACTAGCGGGAGGTCGGGGCTACGAGCAGTACTTC
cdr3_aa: CASSEGLAGGRGYEQYF

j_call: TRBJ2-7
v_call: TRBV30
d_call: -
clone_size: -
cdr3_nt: TGTGCCTGGAGTCTTTCCTACGAGCAGTACTTC
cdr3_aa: CAWSLSYEQYF

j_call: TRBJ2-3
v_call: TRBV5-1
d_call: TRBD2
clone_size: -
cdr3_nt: TGCGCCAGCAGCCCCGGGAGGGTAAAGACAGATACGCAGTATTTT
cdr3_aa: CASSPGRVKTDTQYF

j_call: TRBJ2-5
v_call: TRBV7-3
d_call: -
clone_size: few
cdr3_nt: TGTGCCAGCAGCTTACAGATTTCCGGGGGGCTAGTCGGGTACCAAGAGACCCAGTACTTC
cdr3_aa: CASSLQISGGLVGYQETQYF